Below are 11 T cell receptor beta chains sequenced from a single sample in a study of shared clonotypes between healthy human individuals. Method: immunoSEQ multiplex PCR; TCRdb's copy keeps in-frame clones and lacks some. The data contain 2,500,000 or so clones, 80% to 95% of them singletons. Material for sequencing was naive CD4+ T cells from PBMCs. Subset given: CD45RA+ positively selected. These receptors all come from a young man in good health. Some clones in this sample may be carry-over from other donors' samples.

The V and J genes are TRBV28 and TRBJ1-5; perhaps TRBD1 as D (5 bases). Germline V gene lookup returns CDR1 MDHEN and CDR2 SYDVKM. Trimming took 5 bases from V and 0 from J, leaving 8 bases between them. This CDR3 is built from 14 residues. CDR3 coding DNA: TGTGCCAGCAGTACAGGACATAGCAATCAGCCCCAGCATTTT. Residues: CASSTGHSNQPQHF.

The V gene is TRBV5-1, the J gene TRBJ2-5, with D perhaps being TRBD1 or TRBD2 (5 bases each). The V end was cut by 4 bases, the J end by 2 bases, with 15 bases between. Germline lookup yields CDR1 SGHRS and CDR2 YFSETQ. The CDR3 length is 15 residues. CDR3 in amino acids: CASSATGTPQETQYF. In nucleotides, the CDR3 is TGCGCCAGCAGCGCCACCGGGACCCCACAAGAGACCCAGTACTTC.

The rearrangement joins TRBV11-2 to TRBJ1-4; D remains ambiguous. This CDR3 is 14 amino acids long. Germline V CDR1 and CDR2: SGHAT, FQNNGV. V gave up 0 bases and J gave up 8 bases, with 10 bases separating them. CDR3 in DNA: TGTGCCAGCAGCTTAGAGAATAGGGTCGAAAAACTGTTTTTT. This gives the protein CASSLENRVEKLFF.

The V gene is TRBV4-3, the J gene TRBJ1-4; no definite D call. CDR3 length: 15 residues. The ends were cut back, 0 bases at V and 3 bases at J, with 8 bases in the middle. Germline lookup yields CDR1 LGHNA and CDR2 YSLEER. The CDR3: CASSQENRPNEKLFF. CDR3 nucleotide sequence: TGCGCCAGCAGCCAAGAGAATCGACCTAATGAAAAACTGTTTTTT.

This clone came up once. V gene TRBV6-1 combines with J gene TRBJ1-4; D unresolved. Germline V lookup: CDR1 MNHNS, CDR2 SASEGT. The CDR3 has 15 amino acids. Trimming stripped 6 bases from V and 0 bases from J, with 11 bases between. This chain's CDR3 is CASRVTFATNEKLFF. The CDR3 nucleotides are TGTGCCAGCAGGGTGACCTTTGCAACTAATGAAAAACTGTTTTTT.

This rearrangement joins TRBV2 to TRBJ1-1; D ambiguous. This CDR3 region has 12 residues. V was clipped by 2 bases and J by 8 bases, with 9 bases between them. From germline, CDR1 is SNHLY and CDR2 FYNNEI. CDR3 bases: TGTGCCAGCAGTGAATTGGGCAACGAAGCTTTCTTT. Protein: CASSELGNEAFF.

On this clone itself: Other DNA sequences from this sample encode an identical CDR3 as well. The chain recombines TRBV9 with TRBJ1-1; TRBD1 is a possible D gene (6 bases). Trimming took off 3 bases at V and 1 base at J, with 10 bases between the two ends. Looked up from germline, CDR1 is SGDLS and CDR2 is YYNGEE. The CDR3 extends over 14 amino acids. The CDR3 protein is CASSADSRNTEAFF. CDR3 DNA: TGTGCCAGCAGCGCGGACAGCAGGAACACTGAAGCTTTCTTT.

The sample holds a few counts of this clone. The rearrangement links TRBV18 to TRBJ1-1; TRBD1 is a possible D gene (6 bases). The CDR3 length is 14 residues. Per germline, CDR1 KGHSH and CDR2 LQKENI. V was pared by 3 bases and J by 4 bases, with 12 bases between. The CDR3 nucleotides are TGTGCCAGCTCACCTCAGGGGAAGGGCACTGAAGCTTTCTTT. Translation gives CASSPQGKGTEAFF.

This chain uses TRBV5-1 with TRBJ2-5; perhaps TRBD1 as D (5 bases). The germline V gene encodes CDR1 SGHRS and CDR2 YFSETQ. The CDR3 runs 14 residues. The V end lost 4 bases, the J end lost 3 bases, and 13 bases lay between the germline ends. Here the CDR3 reads CASSPMGREETQYF. The CDR3 DNA reads TGCGCCAGCAGCCCCATGGGGCGAGAAGAGACCCAGTACTTC.

Details on this clone: Other DNA sequences within the sample encode an identical CDR3. The chain has TRBV5-1 and TRBJ2-1; perhaps TRBD1 as D (5 bases). The CDR3 contains 14 residues. V shed 0 bases and J shed 5 bases, with 9 bases lying between them. Germline loops: CDR1 SGHRS, CDR2 YFSETQ. The CDR3 protein is CASSLGQGHNEQFF. The CDR3 DNA reads TGCGCCAGCAGCTTGGGCCAGGGCCACAATGAGCAGTTCTTC.

The chain employs TRBV2 and TRBJ2-6, with D unclear. Germline assignment: CDR1 SNHLY and CDR2 FYNNEI. Trimming left V 4 bases short and J 0 bases short, with 4 bases between. The CDR3 is 14 residues long. This CDR3 is CASSVYSGANVLTF. As DNA, the CDR3 is TGTGCCAGCAGTGTGTACTCTGGGGCCAACGTCCTGACTTTC.